This TCR beta chain comes out of a study of blood T cell repertoires in COVID-19. Each participant's cohort was designated according to participant-reported clinical history. V lost 6 bases to trimming and J lost 6 bases, with 15 bases between them. This CDR3 contains 14 residues. Germline CDR1 MNHEY, CDR2 SMNVEV (reference sequence). The authors' processing: Amplification with reference gene primers provided the estimates of nucleated cell counts. TCRdb's copy holds only in-frame clones and misses some; the assay was immunoSEQ multiplex PCR. Clonal size and the V and J genes are those of that table, whereas D and trimming came from the DNA. The table shows just over 250,000 clones, with about 88% occurring only once.

The gene calls are TRBV27 and TRBJ2-1; TRBD2 might be the D (6 bases). This receptor was identified in a young man with acute COVID-19. Sequenced: PBMCs or T cells enriched from blood (not recorded which). CDR3 sequence reads: CASRGGVRLNEQFF. The CDR3 bases are TGTGCCAGCAGAGGAGGGGTCAGGCTCAATGAGCAGTTCTTC.